This TCR beta chain was identified in a study of T cell clonotyping in hematopoietic cell transplantation. Time point denoted: recipient sample about 28 days before transplant, after cytoreduction. Libraries were prepared by immunoSEQ multiplex PCR; TCRdb keeps only in-frame clonotypes and omits some of them. The data contain some 5,000 clones, over 75% of them seen just once; the ten biggest clones take up roughly 14%. The V gene lost 4 bases and the J gene lost 6 bases, with 10 bases spanning the gap. The CDR3 runs to 13 residues. Germline V gives CDR1 ENHRY, CDR2 SYGVKD. The starting material was peripheral blood mononuclear cells, obtained before stem cell transplant. This clonotype was obtained from a woman between 45 and 60 years old with acute myeloid leukemia. Some clones in this sample may be carry-over from other donors' samples. V and J are TRBV10-3 and TRBJ2-1; maybe TRBD2 (5 bases). In nucleotides, the CDR3 is TGTGCCATCAGTGTGGCAGGAGGCAATGAGCAGTTCTTC. It codes for CAISVAGGNEQFF.